A selection of T cell receptor beta chains follows, all from one sample in a study of shared clonotypes between healthy human individuals. Sequenced by immunoSEQ multiplex PCR; TCRdb stores in-frame clones only, minus some. The sample records around 2.3 million clones, roughly 95% being singletons. Sequenced material: naive CD4+ T cells sorted from blood. The source of these receptors is a man in his late teens or twenties in good health. Both conserved end residues are part of each CDR3. Fields, in order: clone size, J gene, V gene, D gene, CDR3 protein, CDR3 DNA. The D gene is left open where the match is weak. Clone size, where shown, is once, few, many, or a class for clones that have expanded.

>.|TRBJ1-1|TRBV30|.
CAWSVAGVNTEAFF
TGTGCCTGGAGTGTAGCAGGGGTGAACACTGAAGCTTTCTTT
>once|TRBJ2-7|TRBV30|TRBD1
CAWSVTGQGHEQYF
TGTGCCTGGAGTGTAACGGGACAGGGCCACGAGCAGTACTTC
>.|TRBJ2-3|TRBV25-1|.
CASSEYGGGGSTDTQYF
TGTGCCAGCAGTGAATATGGGGGCGGCGGGAGCACAGATACGCAGTATTTT
>.|TRBJ1-1|TRBV9|.
CASSPPGLTEAFF
TGTGCCAGCAGTCCTCCGGGGCTCACTGAAGCTTTCTTT
>.|TRBJ2-3|TRBV7-9|.
CASSFLSGRGTDTQYF
TGTGCCAGCAGCTTTCTGAGCGGTCGGGGCACAGATACGCAGTATTTT
>.|TRBJ2-4|TRBV7-9|TRBD1
CASSLRPGQGTAKNIQYF
TGTGCCAGCAGCTTACGCCCAGGACAGGGAACGGCCAAAAACATTCAGTACTTC
>.|TRBJ2-5|TRBV5-1|.
CASSLVGGQETQYF
TGCGCCAGCAGCTTGGTTGGCGGACAAGAGACCCAGTACTTC
>.|TRBJ1-1|TRBV25-1|.
CASSEVGNTEAFF
TGTGCCAGCAGTGAGGTGGGAAACACTGAAGCTTTCTTT
>.|TRBJ2-7|TRBV29-1|TRBD1
CSVDSVTGKGSYEQYF
TGCAGCGTTGATAGCGTGACAGGGAAGGGATCCTACGAGCAGTACTTC
>.|TRBJ2-1|TRBV5-1|TRBD1
CASRPGDSLHNEQFF
TGCGCCAGCCGCCCAGGGGACAGTCTACACAATGAGCAGTTCTTC
>.|TRBJ2-6|TRBV5-3|.
CARSLVRGQTGANVLTF
TGTGCCAGAAGCTTGGTCCGTGGACAAACCGGGGCCAACGTCCTGACTTTC
>.|TRBJ1-2|TRBV19|.
CASTVTTTPDGYTF
TGTGCCAGTACGGTGACAACCACCCCGGATGGCTACACCTTC
>once|TRBJ1-6|TRBV7-9|.
CASSPTSPTNNSPLHF
TGTGCCAGCAGCCCAACGTCCCCGACCAATAATTCACCCCTCCACTTT
>.|TRBJ2-7|TRBV7-2|.
CASSSDSGPYEQYF
TGTGCCAGCAGCAGTGACTCGGGGCCCTACGAGCAGTACTTC
>.|TRBJ1-3|TRBV6-6|.
CASGGDAGNTIYF
TGTGCCAGCGGGGGTGACGCTGGAAACACCATATATTTT
>.|TRBJ1-2|TRBV27|.
CASSPQLSIGYGYTF
TGTGCCAGCAGTCCACAACTTTCCATAGGCTATGGCTACACCTTC
>.|TRBJ2-3|TRBV11-2|.
CASSFGQGRTDTQYF
TGTGCCAGCAGCTTCGGCCAGGGGCGCACAGATACGCAGTATTTT
>.|TRBJ1-1|TRBV19|TRBD1
CASTWDRGTEAFF
TGTGCCAGTACGTGGGACAGGGGCACTGAAGCTTTCTTT
>.|TRBJ1-6|TRBV27|.
CASSSITASPLHF
TGTGCCAGCAGTTCCATTACAGCTTCACCCCTCCACTTT
>.|TRBJ2-1|TRBV28|.
CASRPGTLSSYNEQFF
TGTGCCAGCAGACCTGGGACTTTGAGCTCCTACAATGAGCAGTTCTTC
>.|TRBJ2-1|TRBV5-1|TRBD1
CASSPGGTGYNEQFF
TGCGCCAGCAGCCCAGGTGGGACAGGTTACAATGAGCAGTTCTTC
>.|TRBJ1-2|TRBV5-6|.
CASSLGTSNYGYTF
TGTGCCAGCAGCTTGGGCACAAGTAACTATGGCTACACCTTC
>.|TRBJ1-5|TRBV19|TRBD1
CASSILPGQGAFQPQHF
TGTGCCAGTAGTATTCTACCGGGACAGGGGGCTTTTCAGCCCCAGCATTTT
>.|TRBJ2-5|TRBV7-9|.
CASNFPQGGETQYF
TGTGCCAGCAACTTCCCCCAGGGTGGCGAGACCCAGTACTTC
>.|TRBJ2-7|TRBV7-9|TRBD1
CASSWGQGGEEQYF
TGTGCCAGCAGCTGGGGACAGGGTGGCGAAGAGCAGTACTTC
>.|TRBJ1-6|TRBV6-5|.
CASSPPRGNNSPLHF
TGTGCCAGCAGCCCCCCCCGAGGGAATAATTCACCCCTCCACTTT
>once|TRBJ1-1|TRBV6-1|TRBD1
CASSERNPQSDRPVKAFF
TGTGCCAGCAGTGAGCGAAATCCCCAATCGGACAGGCCAGTAAAAGCTTTCTTT
>.|TRBJ2-2|TRBV5-6|.
CASSLADDGELFF
TGTGCCAGCAGCTTGGCAGATGACGGGGAGCTGTTTTTT
>.|TRBJ2-3|TRBV5-1|.
CASSFPEAGTDTQYF
TGCGCCAGCAGCTTCCCCGAGGCAGGCACAGATACGCAGTATTTT
>.|TRBJ2-1|TRBV6-6|.
CASSYIAAGEQFF
TGTGCCAGCAGTTACATAGCGGCCGGTGAGCAGTTCTTC
>.|TRBJ1-2|TRBV11-2|.
CASSSVYGTVNYGYTF
TGTGCCAGCAGCTCTGTCTACGGGACGGTTAACTATGGCTACACCTTC
>.|TRBJ2-7|TRBV5-1|.
CASSLAPVSYEQYF
TGCGCCAGCAGCTTGGCCCCAGTTTCCTACGAGCAGTACTTC
>.|TRBJ2-7|TRBV28|.
CASSSPGDETREQYF
TGTGCCAGCTCCTCTCCGGGAGACGAGACTCGAGAGCAGTACTTC
>.|TRBJ2-2|TRBV2|TRBD2
CASKALAGVAGELFF
TGTGCCAGCAAAGCGTTAGCGGGAGTGGCCGGGGAGCTGTTTTTT
>.|TRBJ2-7|TRBV2|.
CASSVRETGTYF
TGTGCCAGCAGCGTACGGGAGACAGGGACGTACTTC
>.|TRBJ1-3|TRBV6-5|.
CASSYSRRVSGNTIYF
TGTGCCAGCAGTTACTCCCGGCGTGTCTCTGGAAACACCATATATTTT
>once|TRBJ1-5|TRBV6-1|.
CASSIGKGNQPQHF
TGTGCCAGCAGTATCGGGAAGGGCAATCAGCCCCAGCATTTT
>.|TRBJ1-6|TRBV12-5|TRBD1
CASGLEGQGVNSPLHF
TGTGCTAGTGGTTTGGAAGGACAGGGGGTTAATTCACCCCTCCACTTT
>.|TRBJ1-4|TRBV7-9|.
CASSGDLGGSEKLFF
TGTGCCAGCAGCGGTGATTTAGGGGGGAGTGAAAAACTGTTTTTT
>.|TRBJ1-2|TRBV10-3|.
CAISDGRVIDYTF
TGTGCCATCAGTGACGGACGGGTAATCGACTACACCTTC
>.|TRBJ2-3|TRBV30|TRBD2
CAWAGGASTDTQYF
TGTGCCTGGGCCGGGGGGGCGAGCACAGATACGCAGTATTTT
>.|TRBJ2-2|TRBV5-4|TRBD2
CASSLHGGRPGELFF
TGTGCCAGCAGCTTGCACGGGGGGAGGCCCGGGGAGCTGTTTTTT
>once|TRBJ1-6|TRBV7-2|.
CASSLDPVSPLHF
TGTGCCAGCAGCTTAGATCCGGTTTCACCCCTCCACTTT
>.|TRBJ1-3|TRBV11-2|.
CASSSLAGRLGNTIYF
TGTGCCAGCAGCTCTTTGGCCGGGAGGCTGGGAAACACCATATATTTT
>.|TRBJ2-7|TRBV5-1|.
CASRPPEGSYEQYF
TGCGCCAGCAGGCCACCCGAGGGTTCCTACGAGCAGTACTTC
>.|TRBJ2-3|TRBV6-6|.
CASSRSGDTQYF
TGTGCCAGCAGTCGCTCGGGGGATACGCAGTATTTT
>.|TRBJ2-2|TRBV28|.
CASSLVVPNTGELFF
TGTGCCAGCAGTTTAGTGGTCCCGAACACCGGGGAGCTGTTTTTT
>.|TRBJ1-4|TRBV10-3|TRBD1
CAISPDRGLGKLFF
TGTGCCATCAGCCCCGACAGGGGACTCGGGAAACTGTTTTTT
>.|TRBJ2-5|TRBV4-3|TRBD1
CASSQNDRGVGQETQYF
TGCGCCAGCAGCCAAAACGACAGGGGGGTAGGGCAAGAGACCCAGTACTTC
>.|TRBJ2-3|TRBV7-3|TRBD2
CASSSWAGGTSTDTQYF
TGTGCCAGCAGCTCCTGGGCGGGGGGAACTAGCACAGATACGCAGTATTTT
>.|TRBJ1-1|TRBV30|.
CAWSQYPFGSEAFF
TGTGCCTGGAGCCAGTACCCGTTTGGTTCTGAAGCTTTCTTT
>.|TRBJ1-2|TRBV2|.
CASSEGVEGYTF
TGTGCCAGCAGTGAGGGGGTGGAGGGCTACACCTTC
>once|TRBJ2-1|TRBV10-3|.
CAISESGGPYNEQFF
TGTGCCATCAGTGAGTCTGGGGGGCCCTACAATGAGCAGTTCTTC
>.|TRBJ1-6|TRBV6-5|.
CASTRGSSYNSPLHF
TGTGCCAGCACTCGTGGGAGCTCCTATAATTCACCCCTCCACTTT
>.|TRBJ2-7|TRBV7-6|TRBD1
CASSLLDRGPWVGDEQYF
TGTGCCAGCAGCTTACTGGACAGGGGCCCTTGGGTGGGGGACGAGCAGTACTTC
>.|TRBJ2-3|TRBV13|TRBD2
CASSFSTSGEYTDTQYF
TGTGCCAGCAGCTTTAGTACTAGCGGGGAATACACAGATACGCAGTATTTT
>.|TRBJ2-1|TRBV10-3|.
CAIAVERGSYNEQFF
TGTGCCATCGCAGTGGAAAGGGGCTCCTACAATGAGCAGTTCTTC
>.|TRBJ2-1|TRBV7-9|.
CASSLSSGPYNEQFF
TGTGCCAGCAGCTTATCGTCGGGGCCCTACAATGAGCAGTTCTTC
>.|TRBJ2-7|TRBV12-2|.
CASRLAGEGLAVPQTYEQYF
TGTGCAAGTCGCTTAGCGGGTGAAGGACTAGCGGTACCACAAACCTACGAGCAGTACTTC